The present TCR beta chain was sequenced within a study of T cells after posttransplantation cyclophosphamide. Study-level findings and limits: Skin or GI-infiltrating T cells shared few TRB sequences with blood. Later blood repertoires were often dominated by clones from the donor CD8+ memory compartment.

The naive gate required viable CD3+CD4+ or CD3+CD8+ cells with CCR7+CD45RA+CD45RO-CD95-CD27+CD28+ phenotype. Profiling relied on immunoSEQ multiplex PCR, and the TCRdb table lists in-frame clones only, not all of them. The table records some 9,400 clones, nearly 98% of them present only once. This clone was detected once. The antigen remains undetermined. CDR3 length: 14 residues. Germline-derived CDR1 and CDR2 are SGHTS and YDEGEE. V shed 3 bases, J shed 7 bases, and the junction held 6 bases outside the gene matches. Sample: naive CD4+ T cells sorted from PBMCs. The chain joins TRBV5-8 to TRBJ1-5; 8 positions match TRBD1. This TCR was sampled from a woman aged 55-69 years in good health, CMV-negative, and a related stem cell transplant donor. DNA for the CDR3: TGTGCCAGCAGCTGGACAGGGCGGGAGCAGCCCCAGCATTTT. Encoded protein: CASSWTGREQPQHF.